This record looks at one T cell receptor beta chain sequence and its context. The table lists this clonotype with many counts. Its antigen remains unidentified. Base-call qualities are not available, and no considerably larger clone is one nucleotide away. This entry belongs to a study of response to subunit inactivated influenza vaccine (dated by TCRdb to between 2018 and 2020). Study-level background: To follow how T cells responded to a trivalent subunit inactivated influenza vaccine, the researchers relied on deep quantitative profiling of the T cell receptor repertoire. Study-level results and caveats: The authors suggested that each seasonal influenza vaccination may recruit only a limited number of new T cells.

The library was generated by RT-PCR. Sequencing relied on an Illumina HiSeq 2500. Using fastp at Q25 and MiXCR, TCRdb reprocessed the public reads and kept productive beta chains. Each entry merges the rows of one CDR3 protein and shows their most common DNA and genes. Here the sample has around 850,000 distinct CDR3 sequences; approximately 17% occur a single time. 11% of the sample is in the top ten clones. The source material was PBMCs from blood, sampled 5 to 6 days after vaccination. The source of this sequence is a man over 45 who received an inactivated influenza vaccine. Donor details come from another sample of the same person, matched by shared clones.

The CDR3 sequence is CSARGSRADTQYF. The DNA sequence follows: TGCAGTGCTAGGGGTAGCCGCGCCGATACGCAGTATTTT. The V and J segments used are TRBV20-1 and TRBJ2-3; no D gene is confidently identified. The germline V gene (reference sequence) specifies DFQATT as CDR1 and SNEGSKA as CDR2. V drops 3 bases and J drops 6 bases, leaving 13 bases in between. The CDR3 runs 13 amino acids, cysteine and phenylalanine included. Just the 39-base CDR3 DNA is kept, in frame starting at base 1.